This TCR beta chain was obtained from a study of blood T cell repertoires in COVID-19. Study context: Italy, Spain and the United States were the sources of the convalescent and acute COVID-19 samples. Sources were T cells, B-cell-depleted T cells, or PBMCs; the material itself was cDNA or gDNA.

Authors' processing steps: Estimation of nucleated cell counts relied on the amplification of reference gene primers. The assay was immunoSEQ multiplex PCR, and TCRdb's table has in-frame clones only and misses some. That table supplies the V and J calls and clone size; D and trimming were determined from the DNA. The sample includes about 200,000 clones, roughly 88% seen only once; the top ten take around 17%. The V and J ends lost 10 bases and 2 bases, in that order; junction bases with no gene match: 15. Germline CDR1 reads LNHDA; CDR2 reads SQIVND (reference sequence). This CDR3 spans 18 amino acids.

The source is a man aged 45-65 years with COVID-19, enrolled during active disease. This chain joins TRBV19 and TRBJ2-7, with 15 bases matching TRBD2. The specimen was peripheral blood. Here the CDR3 reads CATRPKRGLAGGTYEQYF. The CDR3 region has the DNA TGTGCCACCCGACCCAAGCGGGGACTAGCGGGAGGAACCTACGAGCAGTACTTC.